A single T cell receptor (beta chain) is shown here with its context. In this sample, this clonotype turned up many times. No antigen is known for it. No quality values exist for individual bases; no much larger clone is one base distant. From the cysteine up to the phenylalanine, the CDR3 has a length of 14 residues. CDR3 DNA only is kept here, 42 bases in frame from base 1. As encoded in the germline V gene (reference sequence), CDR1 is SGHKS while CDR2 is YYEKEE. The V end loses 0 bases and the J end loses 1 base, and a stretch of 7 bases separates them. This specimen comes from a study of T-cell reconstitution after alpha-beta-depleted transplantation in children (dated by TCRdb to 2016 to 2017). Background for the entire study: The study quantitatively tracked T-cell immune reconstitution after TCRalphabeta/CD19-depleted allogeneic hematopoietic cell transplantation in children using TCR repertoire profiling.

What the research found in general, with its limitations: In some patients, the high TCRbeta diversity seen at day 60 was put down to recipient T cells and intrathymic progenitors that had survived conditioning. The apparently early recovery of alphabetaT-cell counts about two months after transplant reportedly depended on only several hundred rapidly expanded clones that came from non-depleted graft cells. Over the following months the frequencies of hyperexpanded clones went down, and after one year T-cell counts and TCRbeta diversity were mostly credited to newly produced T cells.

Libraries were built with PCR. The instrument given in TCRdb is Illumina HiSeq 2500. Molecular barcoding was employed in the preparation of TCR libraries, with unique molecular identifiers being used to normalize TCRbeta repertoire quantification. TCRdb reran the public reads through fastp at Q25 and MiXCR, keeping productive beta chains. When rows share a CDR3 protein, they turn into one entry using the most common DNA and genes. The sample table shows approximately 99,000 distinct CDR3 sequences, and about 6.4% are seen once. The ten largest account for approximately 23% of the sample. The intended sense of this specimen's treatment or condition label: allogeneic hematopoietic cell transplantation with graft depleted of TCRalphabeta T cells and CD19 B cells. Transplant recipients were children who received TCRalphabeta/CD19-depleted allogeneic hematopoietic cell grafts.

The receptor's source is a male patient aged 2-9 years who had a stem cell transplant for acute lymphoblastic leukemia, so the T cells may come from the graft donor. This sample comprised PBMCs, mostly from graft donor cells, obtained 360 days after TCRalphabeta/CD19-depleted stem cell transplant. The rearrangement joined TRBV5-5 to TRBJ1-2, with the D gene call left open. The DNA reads TGTGCCAGCAGCTTGGTGGCAGTTAACTATGGCTACACCTTC. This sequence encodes CASSLVAVNYGYTF.